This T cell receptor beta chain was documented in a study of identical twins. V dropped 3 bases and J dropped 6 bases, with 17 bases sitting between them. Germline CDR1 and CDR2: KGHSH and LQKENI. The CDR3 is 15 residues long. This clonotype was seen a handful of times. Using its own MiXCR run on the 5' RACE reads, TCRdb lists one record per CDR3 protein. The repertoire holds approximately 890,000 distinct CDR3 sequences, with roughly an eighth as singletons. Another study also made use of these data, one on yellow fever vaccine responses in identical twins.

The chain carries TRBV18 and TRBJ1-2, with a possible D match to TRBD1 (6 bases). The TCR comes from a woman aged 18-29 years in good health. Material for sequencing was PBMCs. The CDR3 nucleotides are TGTGCCAGCTCACCGCCGCTTGGGGGGCTCGATGGCTACACCTTC. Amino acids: CASSPPLGGLDGYTF.